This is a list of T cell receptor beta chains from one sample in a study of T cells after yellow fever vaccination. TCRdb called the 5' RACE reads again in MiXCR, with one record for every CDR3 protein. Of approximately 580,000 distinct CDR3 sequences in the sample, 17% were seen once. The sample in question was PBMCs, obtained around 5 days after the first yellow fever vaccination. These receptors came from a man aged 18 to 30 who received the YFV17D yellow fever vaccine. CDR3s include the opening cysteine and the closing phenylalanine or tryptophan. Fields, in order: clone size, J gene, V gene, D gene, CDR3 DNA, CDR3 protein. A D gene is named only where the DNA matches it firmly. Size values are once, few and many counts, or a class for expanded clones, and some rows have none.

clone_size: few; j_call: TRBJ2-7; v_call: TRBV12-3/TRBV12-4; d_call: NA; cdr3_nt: TGTGCCAGCAAGGGGGCCGGGAGGTACGAGCAGTACTTC; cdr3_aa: CASKGAGRYEQYF
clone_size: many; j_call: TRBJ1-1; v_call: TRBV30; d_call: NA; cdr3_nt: TGTGCCTGGAAAAAGCCGGGGGGCACTGAAGCTTTCTTT; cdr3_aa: CAWKKPGGTEAFF
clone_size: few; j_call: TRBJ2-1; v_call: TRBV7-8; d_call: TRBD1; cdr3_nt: TGTGCCACCGACGGGCCCACAGGGGGCATCTCCTACAATGAGCAGTTCTTC; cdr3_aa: CATDGPTGGISYNEQFF
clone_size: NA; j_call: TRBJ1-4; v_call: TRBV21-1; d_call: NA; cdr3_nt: TGTGCCAGCAGCAAAGTCGAACGGCAGGAGAATTTTGCAACTAATGAAAAACTGTTTTTT; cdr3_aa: CASSKVERQENFATNEKLFF
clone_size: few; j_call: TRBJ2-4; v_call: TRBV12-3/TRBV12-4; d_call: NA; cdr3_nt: TGTGCCAGCAGGCTTCAGGGGTCCAAAAACATTCAGTACTTC; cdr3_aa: CASRLQGSKNIQYF
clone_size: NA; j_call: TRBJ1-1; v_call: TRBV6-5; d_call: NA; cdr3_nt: TGTGCCAGCAGTTACGGGGTCTTGAACACTGAAGCTTTCTTT; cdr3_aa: CASSYGVLNTEAFF
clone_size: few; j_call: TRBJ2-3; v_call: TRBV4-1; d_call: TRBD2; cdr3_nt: TGCGCCAGCAGCCACGCCGCGACGGGGACTAGCGGGGGGACAGATACGCAGTATTTT; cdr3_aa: CASSHAATGTSGGTDTQYF
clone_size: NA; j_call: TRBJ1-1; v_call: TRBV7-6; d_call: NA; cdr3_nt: TGTGCCAGCAGCCTGTCAACTCCCCCAACTGAAGCTTTCTTT; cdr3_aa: CASSLSTPPTEAFF
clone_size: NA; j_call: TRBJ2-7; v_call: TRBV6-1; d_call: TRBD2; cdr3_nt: TGTGCCAGCAGTGAAGGGCCTAGCGGGATCTACGAGCAGTACTTC; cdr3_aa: CASSEGPSGIYEQYF
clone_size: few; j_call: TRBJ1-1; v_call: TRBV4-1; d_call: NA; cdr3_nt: TGCGCCAGCAGCCTCCTAGGGACGCATGAAGCTTTCTTT; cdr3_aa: CASSLLGTHEAFF
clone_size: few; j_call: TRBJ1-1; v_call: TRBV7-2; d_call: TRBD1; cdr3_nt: TGTGCCAGCAGCCACCGGGACAGGGACCCTGAAGCTTTCTTT; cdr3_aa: CASSHRDRDPEAFF
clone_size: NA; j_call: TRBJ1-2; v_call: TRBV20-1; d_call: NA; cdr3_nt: TGCAGTGCTAGAGACGGGACAATCTACACCTTC; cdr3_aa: CSARDGTIYTF
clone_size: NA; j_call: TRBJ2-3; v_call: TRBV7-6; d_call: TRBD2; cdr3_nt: TGTGCCAGCAGCTTAGAGGCAGCGGGGGGGCTTTATGGTACGCAGTATTTT; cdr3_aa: CASSLEAAGGLYGTQYF
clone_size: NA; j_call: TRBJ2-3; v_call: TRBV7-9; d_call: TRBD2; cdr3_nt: TGTGCCAGCAGCTTAAGCGGGGGGGCGTTTAGCACAGATACGCAGTATTTT; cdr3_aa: CASSLSGGAFSTDTQYF
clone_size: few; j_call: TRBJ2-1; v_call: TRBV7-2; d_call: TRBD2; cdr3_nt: TGTGCCAGCAGCCCCTGGGCGGGGGGTGGTTACAATGAGCAGTTCTTC; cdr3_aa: CASSPWAGGGYNEQFF
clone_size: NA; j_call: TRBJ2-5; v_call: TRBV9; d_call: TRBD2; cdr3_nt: TGTGCCAGCTCACCACGCTACCCCCGTTTGTTAGCGGGGGGGAAGGGCCCAGAGACCCAGTACTTC; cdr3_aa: CASSPRYPRLLAGGKGPETQYF
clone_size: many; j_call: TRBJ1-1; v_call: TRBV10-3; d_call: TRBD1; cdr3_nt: TGTGCCATCAGTGAGCCGGGACAGGGGGGCACTGAAGCTTTCTTT; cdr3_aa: CAISEPGQGGTEAFF
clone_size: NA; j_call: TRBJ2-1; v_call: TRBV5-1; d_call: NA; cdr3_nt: TGCGCCAGCAGCGGGGCAGGGGAAGATGAGCAGTTCTTC; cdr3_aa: CASSGAGEDEQFF
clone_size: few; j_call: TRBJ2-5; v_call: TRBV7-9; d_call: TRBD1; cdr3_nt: TGTGCCAGCAGCCGCTGGGACAGGGGTGGGGAGACCCAGTACTTC; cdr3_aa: CASSRWDRGGETQYF
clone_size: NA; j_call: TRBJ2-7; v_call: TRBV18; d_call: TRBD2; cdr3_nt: TGTGCCAGCTCACCACAACTAGCGGGGTCTGGAGAGCAGTACTTC; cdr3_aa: CASSPQLAGSGEQYF
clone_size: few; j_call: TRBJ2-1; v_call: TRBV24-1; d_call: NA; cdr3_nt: TGTGCCACCAGTGACCCCCGGTGGAGAAATGAGCAGTTCTTC; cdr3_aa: CATSDPRWRNEQFF
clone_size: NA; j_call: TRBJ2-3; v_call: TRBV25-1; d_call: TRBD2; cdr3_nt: TGTGCCAGCAGTGATCCTAGCGGGGGGCCGGTGGGGACAGATACGCAGTATTTT; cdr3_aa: CASSDPSGGPVGTDTQYF
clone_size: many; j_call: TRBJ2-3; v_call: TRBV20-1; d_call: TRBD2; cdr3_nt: TGCAGTTATCTAGCGGGGGGCACAGATACGCAGTATTTT; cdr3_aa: CSYLAGGTDTQYF
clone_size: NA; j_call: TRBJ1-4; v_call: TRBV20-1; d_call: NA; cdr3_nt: TGCAGTGCTAGAGCTCGAGGGAGGGCGGGGACTAATGAAAAACTGTTTTTT; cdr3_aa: CSARARGRAGTNEKLFF
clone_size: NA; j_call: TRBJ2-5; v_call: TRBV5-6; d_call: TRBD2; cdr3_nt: TGTGCCAGCAGCTTGGCGGTAGCGGGGAGGCGGACCCAGTACTTC; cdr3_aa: CASSLAVAGRRTQYF